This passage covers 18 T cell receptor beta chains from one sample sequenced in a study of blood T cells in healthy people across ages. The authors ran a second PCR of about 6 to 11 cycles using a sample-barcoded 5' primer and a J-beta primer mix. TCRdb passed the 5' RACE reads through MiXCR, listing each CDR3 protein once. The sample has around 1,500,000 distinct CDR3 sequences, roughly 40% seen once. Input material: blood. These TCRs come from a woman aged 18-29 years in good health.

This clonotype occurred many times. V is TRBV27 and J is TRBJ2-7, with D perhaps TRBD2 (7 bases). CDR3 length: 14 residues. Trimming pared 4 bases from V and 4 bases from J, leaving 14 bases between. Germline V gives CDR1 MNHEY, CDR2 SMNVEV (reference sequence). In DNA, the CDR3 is TGTGCCAGCAGTTCACTGGGGGGGGCGTACGAGCAGTACTTC. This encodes CASSSLGGAYEQYF.

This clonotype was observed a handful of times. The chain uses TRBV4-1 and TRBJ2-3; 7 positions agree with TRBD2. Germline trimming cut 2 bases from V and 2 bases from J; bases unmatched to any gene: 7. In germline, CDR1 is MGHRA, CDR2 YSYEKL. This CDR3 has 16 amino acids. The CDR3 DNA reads TGCGCCAGCAGCCAATCCCCCGGGACTATCACAGATACGCAGTATTTT. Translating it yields CASSQSPGTITDTQYF.

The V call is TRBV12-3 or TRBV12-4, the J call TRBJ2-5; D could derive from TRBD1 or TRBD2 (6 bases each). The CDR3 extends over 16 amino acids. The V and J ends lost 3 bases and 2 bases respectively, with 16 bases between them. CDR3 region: CASSFEVGGLQETQYF. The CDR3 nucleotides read TGTGCCAGCAGTTTTGAGGTGGGGGGCCTACAAGAGACCCAGTACTTC.

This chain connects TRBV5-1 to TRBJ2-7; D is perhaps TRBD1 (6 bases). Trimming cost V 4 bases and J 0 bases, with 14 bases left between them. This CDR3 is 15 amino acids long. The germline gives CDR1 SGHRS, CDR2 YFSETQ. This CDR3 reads CASSRYREDSYEQYF. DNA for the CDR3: TGCGCCAGCAGCCGATACAGGGAAGACTCCTACGAGCAGTACTTC.

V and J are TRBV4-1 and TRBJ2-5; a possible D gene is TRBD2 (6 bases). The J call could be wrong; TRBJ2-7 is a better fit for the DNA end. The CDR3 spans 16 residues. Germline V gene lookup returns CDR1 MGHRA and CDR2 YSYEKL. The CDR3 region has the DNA TGCGCCAGCAGCCAAGGTTTTTCCCGGGGGACCATCGAGCAGTACTTC. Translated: CASSQGFSRGTIEQYF.

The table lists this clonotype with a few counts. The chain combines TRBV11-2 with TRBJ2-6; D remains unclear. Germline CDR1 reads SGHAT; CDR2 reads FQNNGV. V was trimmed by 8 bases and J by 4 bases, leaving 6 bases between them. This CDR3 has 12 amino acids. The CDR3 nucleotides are TGTGCCAGCGCGAGAGGGGCCAACGTCCTGACTTTC. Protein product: CASARGANVLTF. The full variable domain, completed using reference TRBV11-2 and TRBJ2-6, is EAGVAQSPRYKIIEKRQSVAFWCNPISGHATLYWYQQILGQGPKLLIQFQNNGVVDDSQLPKDRFSAERLKGVDSTLKIQPAKLEDSAVYLCASARGANVLTFGAGSRLTVL.

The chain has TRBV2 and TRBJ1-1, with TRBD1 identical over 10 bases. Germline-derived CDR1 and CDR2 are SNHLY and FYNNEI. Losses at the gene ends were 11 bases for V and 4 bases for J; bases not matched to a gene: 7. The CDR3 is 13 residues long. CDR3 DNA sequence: TGTGCCGGACAGGGGGAGCGGAGCACTGAAGCTTTCTTT. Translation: CAGQGERSTEAFF.

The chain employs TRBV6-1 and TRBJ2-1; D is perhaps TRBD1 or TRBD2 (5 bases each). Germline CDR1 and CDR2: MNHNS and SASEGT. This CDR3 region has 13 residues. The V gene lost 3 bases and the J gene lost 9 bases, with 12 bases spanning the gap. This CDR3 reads CASSDSGRGEQFF. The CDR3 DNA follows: TGTGCCAGCAGTGATTCGGGGCGAGGTGAGCAGTTCTTC.

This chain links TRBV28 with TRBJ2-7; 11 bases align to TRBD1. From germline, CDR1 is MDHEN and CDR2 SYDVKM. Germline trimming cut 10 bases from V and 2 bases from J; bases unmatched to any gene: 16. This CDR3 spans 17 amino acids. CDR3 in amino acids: CATLPSALGQGAYEQYF. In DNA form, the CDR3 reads TGTGCCACCCTTCCTTCGGCCCTGGGACAGGGGGCCTACGAGCAGTACTTC.

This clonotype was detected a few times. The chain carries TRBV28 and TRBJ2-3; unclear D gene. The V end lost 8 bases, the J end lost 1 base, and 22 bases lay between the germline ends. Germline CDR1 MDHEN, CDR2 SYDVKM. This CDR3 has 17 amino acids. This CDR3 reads CASWPGVGFGGTDTQYF. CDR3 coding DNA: TGTGCCAGCTGGCCGGGCGTGGGGTTCGGTGGCACAGATACGCAGTATTTT. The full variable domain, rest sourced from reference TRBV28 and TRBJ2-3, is DVKVTQSSRYLVKRTGEKVFLECVQDMDHENMFWYRQDPGLGLRLIYFSYDVKMKEKGDIPEGYSVSREKKERFSLILESASTNQTSMYLCASWPGVGFGGTDTQYFGPGTRLTVL.

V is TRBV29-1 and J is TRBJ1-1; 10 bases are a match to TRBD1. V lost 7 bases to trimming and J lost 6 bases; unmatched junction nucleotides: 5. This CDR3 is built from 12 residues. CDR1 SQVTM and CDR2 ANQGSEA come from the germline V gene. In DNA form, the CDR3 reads TGCAGCGCTTCGACAGGGGGCTCTGAAGCTTTCTTT. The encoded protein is CSASTGGSEAFF.

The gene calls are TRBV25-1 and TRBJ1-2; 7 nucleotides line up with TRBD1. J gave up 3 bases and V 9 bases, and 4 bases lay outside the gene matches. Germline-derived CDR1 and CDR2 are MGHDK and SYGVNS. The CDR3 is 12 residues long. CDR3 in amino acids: CASGTAYYGYTF. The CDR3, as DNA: TGTGCCAGTGGGACAGCCTACTATGGCTACACCTTC.

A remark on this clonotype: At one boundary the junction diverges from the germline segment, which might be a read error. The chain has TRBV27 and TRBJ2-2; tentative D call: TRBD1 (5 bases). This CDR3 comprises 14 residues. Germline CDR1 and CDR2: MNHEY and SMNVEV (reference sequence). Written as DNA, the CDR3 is TGTGCCAACAGTTTAAACCGACAGACCGGGGAGCTGTTTTTT. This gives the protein CANSLNRQTGELFF.

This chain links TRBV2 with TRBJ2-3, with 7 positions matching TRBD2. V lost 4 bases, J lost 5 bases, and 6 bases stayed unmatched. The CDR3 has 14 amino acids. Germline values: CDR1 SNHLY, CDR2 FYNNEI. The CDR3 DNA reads TGTGCCAGCAGTGTCCCCGGCGGGGGAGATACGCAGTATTTT. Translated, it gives CASSVPGGGDTQYF.

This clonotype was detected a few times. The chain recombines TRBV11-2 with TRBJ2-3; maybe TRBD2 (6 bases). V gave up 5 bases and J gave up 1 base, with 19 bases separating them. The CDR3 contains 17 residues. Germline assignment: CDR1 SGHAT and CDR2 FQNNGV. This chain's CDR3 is CASSPGTRKIGTDTQYF. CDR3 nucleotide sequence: TGTGCCAGCAGCCCCGGGACTCGGAAGATAGGCACAGATACGCAGTATTTT.

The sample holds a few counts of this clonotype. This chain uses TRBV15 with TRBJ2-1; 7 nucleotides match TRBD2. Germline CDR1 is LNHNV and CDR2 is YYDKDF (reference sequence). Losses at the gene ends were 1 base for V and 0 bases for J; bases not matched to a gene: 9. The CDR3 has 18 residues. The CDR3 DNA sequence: TGTGCCACCAGCAGAGTAAGGGCTAGCGGAGGCTCCTACAATGAGCAGTTCTTC. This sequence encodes CATSRVRASGGSYNEQFF.

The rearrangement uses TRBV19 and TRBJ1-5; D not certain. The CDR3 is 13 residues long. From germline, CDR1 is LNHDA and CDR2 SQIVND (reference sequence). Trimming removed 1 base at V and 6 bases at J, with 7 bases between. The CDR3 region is CASSIVDAQPQHF. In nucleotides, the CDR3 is TGTGCCAGTAGTATAGTGGACGCTCAGCCCCAGCATTTT.

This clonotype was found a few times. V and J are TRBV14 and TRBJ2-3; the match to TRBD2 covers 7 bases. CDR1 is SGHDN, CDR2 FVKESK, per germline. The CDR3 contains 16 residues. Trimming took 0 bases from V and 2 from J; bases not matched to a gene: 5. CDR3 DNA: TGTGCCAGCAGCCAAGATGGCGGGAGTACCACAGATACGCAGTATTTT. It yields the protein CASSQDGGSTTDTQYF.